Each of the 28 T cell receptor beta chains below was sequenced from the same sample in a study of OX40 agonist ivuxolimab in advanced cancers. Sequencing was performed with immunoSEQ multiplex PCR; in TCRdb, only in-frame clones are kept and a portion is missing. This repertoire shows about 45,000 clones, roughly four fifths found once; its top ten account for approximately 2%. The sample in question was CD4+ or CD8+ T cells sorted from blood, obtained in a trial of the OX40 agonist ivuxolimab. Every receptor here comes from an adult with an advanced solid tumor such as melanoma, head and neck, liver or kidney cancer.

The J gene is TRBJ2-7, the V gene TRBV5-3; D is undetermined. TRBV5-3 is designated an ORF whose function remains uncertain. The CDR3 spans 10 residues. V lost 9 bases and J 0 bases, leaving 4 bases between the germline ends. The CDR3 bases are TGTGCCACCAACTCCTACGAGCAGTACTTC. This encodes CATNSYEQYF.

CDR3: CASSQNAGLINEQYF. In DNA form, the CDR3 reads TGCGCCAGCAGCCAAAATGCGGGCCTTATCAACGAGCAGTACTTC. This chain joins TRBV5-1 and TRBJ2-7, with TRBD2 as a possible D gene (5 bases). The ends were cut back, 4 bases at V and 5 bases at J, with 19 bases in the middle. Per the germline V gene, CDR1 is SGHRS and CDR2 is YFSETQ. This CDR3 comprises 15 residues. Complete variable domain (other parts from reference TRBV5-1 and TRBJ2-7): KAGVTQTPRYLIKTRGQQVTLSCSPISGHRSVSWYQQTPGQGLQFLFEYFSETQRNKGNFPGRFSGRQFSNSRSEMNVSTLELGDSALYLCASSQNAGLINEQYFGPGTRLTVT.

The chain links TRBV5-4 to TRBJ2-2; D is undetermined. The germline gives CDR1 SGHNT, CDR2 YYREEE (reference sequence). The V end was cut by 4 bases, the J end by 6 bases, with 10 bases between. The CDR3 length is 13 residues. For the CDR3, the DNA is TGTGCCAGCAGCCCAGAGACGGCCGGGGAGCTGTTTTTT. It yields the protein CASSPETAGELFF.

This sequence joins TRBV11-1 and TRBJ2-2, with TRBD1 identical over 8 bases. The CDR3 sequence is 15 residues long. Trimming removed 5 bases from V and 7 bases from J; junction bases left unmatched: 9. Germline CDR1 reads SGHAT; CDR2 reads FQDESV (reference sequence). As DNA, the CDR3 is TGTGCCAGCAGCGCCCGCCAGGGGGCTGTCGGGGAGCTGTTTTTT. It encodes CASSARQGAVGELFF.

The chain joins TRBV25-1 to TRBJ2-5; 9 nucleotides match TRBD1. Germline CDR1 reads MGHDK; CDR2 reads SYGVNS. V gave up 6 bases and J gave up 5 bases; unmatched junction bases: 10. The CDR3 loop spans 15 amino acids. The CDR3 region has the DNA TGTGCCAGCAGCCCTTTGGGGACAGGGCGGGAGACCCAGTACTTC. Its translation: CASSPLGTGRETQYF. Together with reference TRBV25-1 and TRBJ2-5, the CDR3 gives the full variable domain: EADIYQTPRYLVIGTGKKITLECSQTMGHDKMYWYQQDPGMELHLIHYSYGVNSTEKGDLSSESTVSRIRTEHFPLTLESARPSHTSQYLCASSPLGTGRETQYFGPGTRLLVL.

This chain joins TRBV28 and TRBJ1-5; a weak D match, TRBD1 (6 bases). This CDR3 comprises 15 residues. Germline V gene sequence: CDR1 MDHEN, CDR2 SYDVKM. V was trimmed by 5 bases and J by 0 bases, leaving 11 bases between them. Written as DNA, the CDR3 is TGTGCCAGCAGTAGGGGGGGCAATAGCAATCAGCCCCAGCATTTT. It translates to CASSRGGNSNQPQHF.

The chain recombines TRBV18 with TRBJ2-2, with a tentative D call TRBD2 (5 bases). Germline V CDR1 and CDR2: KGHSH, LQKENI. The V end lost 0 bases, the J end lost 3 bases, and 8 bases lay between the germline ends. This CDR3 has 15 amino acids. CDR3 loop: CASSPPSDYTGELFF. CDR3 DNA sequence: TGTGCCAGCTCACCACCTAGCGATTACACCGGGGAGCTGTTTTTT.

The chain links TRBV2 to TRBJ2-5; D could derive from TRBD1 or TRBD2 (6 bases each). Germline V lookup: CDR1 SNHLY, CDR2 FYNNEI. This CDR3 contains 15 residues. V lost 2 bases and J 5 bases, leaving 15 bases between the germline ends. CDR3 nucleotides: TGTGCCAGCAGTGAACCATGGGGGGCCCCGGAGACCCAGTACTTC. Its translation: CASSEPWGAPETQYF.

This sequence joins TRBV11-3 and TRBJ2-7; possibly TRBD1 for D (5 bases). Trimming removed 5 bases at V and 2 bases at J, with 10 bases between. CDR1 and CDR2 (germline): SGHNT, YENEEA. This CDR3 is 13 amino acids long. This chain's CDR3 is CASSQGHPYEQYF. The CDR3 DNA follows: TGTGCCAGCAGCCAAGGACACCCCTACGAGCAGTACTTC.

V gene TRBV11-3 combines with J gene TRBJ2-1; D ambiguous. Germline CDR1 reads SGHNT; CDR2 reads YENEEA. The CDR3 covers 17 residues. Trimming shortened V by 5 bases and J by 9 bases, and 26 bases separated the two germline ends. CDR3: CASSQKKTAMVSGEQFF. CDR3 DNA sequence: TGTGCCAGCAGCCAGAAGAAGACCGCAATGGTTTCTGGTGAGCAGTTCTTC.

The gene calls are TRBV10-1 and TRBJ2-3, with 8 bases matching TRBD2. The CDR3 runs 15 residues. The V segment lost 1 base and the J segment 4 bases; nucleotides outside the gene matches: 4. Germline-derived CDR1 and CDR2 are WNHNN and SYGVQD (reference sequence). CDR3 in amino acids: CASSEFGGGADTQYF. The CDR3 nucleotides are TGCGCCAGCAGTGAGTTCGGGGGGGGTGCAGATACGCAGTATTTT.

The V call is TRBV7-9, the J call TRBJ1-2, with TRBD1 identical over 7 bases. The length of the CDR3 is 14 residues. The germline V gene has CDR1 SEHNR and CDR2 FQNEAQ (reference sequence). The J segment lost 2 bases and the V segment lost 2 bases, leaving 2 bases of the junction unmatched. The CDR3 DNA sequence: TGTGCCAGCAGCTTACAACAGGGGAACTATGGCTACACCTTC. Protein: CASSLQQGNYGYTF. Drawing the rest from reference TRBV7-9 and TRBJ1-2, the complete variable domain is DTGVSQNPRHKITKRGQNVTFRCDPISEHNRLYWYRQTLGQGPEFLTYFQNEAQLEKSRLLSDRFSAERPKGSFSTLEIQRTEQGDSAMYLCASSLQQGNYGYTFGSGTRLTVV.

This clone has only a few counts. This chain connects TRBV11-2 to TRBJ2-3; D might be TRBD2 (6 bases). The CDR3 is 18 amino acids. Germline assignment: CDR1 SGHAT and CDR2 FQNNGV. Trimming removed 1 base at V and 6 bases at J, with 23 bases between. CDR3 in DNA: TGTGCCAGCAGCTTAGGAATCGCCGCCGGGAGTACGGGGGATACGCAGTATTTT. Its protein is CASSLGIAAGSTGDTQYF.

The chain uses TRBV9 and TRBJ2-7; D may be TRBD1 (6 bases). The germline V gene encodes CDR1 SGDLS and CDR2 YYNGEE. Trimming shortened V by 3 bases and J by 3 bases, and 13 bases separated the two germline ends. CDR3 length equals 14 residues. The CDR3 bases are TGTGCCAGCAGCGCGGCGACAGGCGGCTACGAGCAGTACTTC. It yields the protein CASSAATGGYEQYF.

V gene TRBV30 combines with J gene TRBJ2-1; D not certain. The V end was cut by 3 bases, the J end by 7 bases, with 10 bases between. This CDR3 is built from 12 residues. The germline V gene has CDR1 GTSNPN and CDR2 SVGIG (reference sequence). CDR3 nucleotide sequence: TGTGCCTGGAGCGCGTTTCGGAATGAGCAGTTCTTC. Residues: CAWSAFRNEQFF.

The count of this clone is one. The chain has TRBV6-1 and TRBJ2-1; TRBD1 aligns across 9 bases. CDR3 length equals 15 residues. J gave up 0 bases and V 6 bases, and 3 bases lay outside the gene matches. In germline, CDR1 is MNHNS, CDR2 SASEGT. The CDR3 is CASSWTGVSYNEQFF. The CDR3 DNA reads as TGTGCCAGCAGCTGGACAGGGGTCTCCTACAATGAGCAGTTCTTC.

On this clone: A read error may produce the germline difference seen at one junction end. The chain is built from TRBV2 and TRBJ2-7; 9 bases are a match to TRBD1. The CDR3 is made up of 12 amino acids. The V gene's germline CDR1 is SNHLY and CDR2 FYNNEI. This CDR3 reads CASSSDRGELYF. The CDR3 DNA sequence: TGTGCCAGCAGTTCGGACAGGGGAGAGCTGTACTTC.

The chain carries TRBV7-8 and TRBJ1-5; 7 bases align to TRBD1. The CDR3 spans 14 residues. From germline, CDR1 is SGHVS and CDR2 FQNEAQ. The junction had 5 bases not matched to a gene; V was cut back by 5 bases and J by 4 bases. The CDR3 DNA follows: TGTGCCAGCAGCGATAGACAGGGTAATCAGCCCCAGCATTTT. Its translation is CASSDRQGNQPQHF.

This clone occurred once. J is TRBJ2-5 and V is TRBV30; 10 bases line up with TRBD1. The CDR3 is 15 amino acids. Germline V lookup: CDR1 GTSNPN, CDR2 SVGIG (reference sequence). V trimming: 0 bases; J trimming: 2 bases; junction bases outside the gene matches: 3. The CDR3 spells CAWSVGGQGQETQYF. CDR3 bases: TGTGCCTGGAGTGTAGGGGGACAGGGGCAAGAGACCCAGTACTTC.

The CDR3 bases are TGTGCCAGCCGTGGGGGGGGCCCCAACTATGGCTACACCTTC. Encoded protein: CASRGGGPNYGYTF. V gene TRBV28 combines with J gene TRBJ1-2, with D possibly matching TRBD1 (6 bases). Trimming took off 8 bases at V and 2 bases at J, with 15 bases between the two ends. Germline lookup yields CDR1 MDHEN and CDR2 SYDVKM. This CDR3 is 14 amino acids long.

This chain joins TRBV7-9 and TRBJ2-7; D gene ambiguous. The CDR3 is 14 amino acids. The germline CDR1 and CDR2 sequences are SEHNR and FQNEAQ (reference sequence). V lost 0 bases and J 2 bases, leaving 8 bases between the germline ends. The DNA for the CDR3 is TGTGCCAGCAGCTTAGCTGCAGTTACCTACGAGCAGTACTTC. This translates into CASSLAAVTYEQYF.

This sequence joins TRBV6-5 and TRBJ1-2, with a weak D call TRBD1 (6 bases). Trimming removed 5 bases from V and 0 bases from J, with 13 bases in between. CDR3 length: 15 amino acids. The germline V gene has CDR1 MNHEY and CDR2 SVGAGI. CDR3 protein: CASSPQGRANYGYTF. The CDR3 DNA sequence: TGTGCCAGCAGTCCCCAGGGGAGAGCTAACTATGGCTACACCTTC.

This chain joins TRBV20-1 and TRBJ2-1; D is undetermined. This CDR3 contains 11 residues. V lost 3 bases and J lost 5, with 5 bases in between. Germline lookup yields CDR1 DFQATT and CDR2 SNEGSKA (reference sequence). This CDR3 is CSASFHNEQFF. The CDR3 DNA reads as TGCAGTGCTAGTTTCCACAATGAGCAGTTCTTC.

The gene calls are TRBV5-1 and TRBJ1-6; 9 nucleotides match TRBD1. Germline lookup yields CDR1 SGHRS and CDR2 YFSETQ. The CDR3 sequence is 18 residues long. Trimming removed 6 bases from V and 4 bases from J; junction bases left unmatched: 14. For the CDR3, the DNA is TGCGCCAGCACCGAACTCCCCACCGGGACAGGGTATAATTCACCCCTCCACTTT. It is translated as CASTELPTGTGYNSPLHF. Full variable domain (missing parts from reference TRBV5-1 and TRBJ1-6): KAGVTQTPRYLIKTRGQQVTLSCSPISGHRSVSWYQQTPGQGLQFLFEYFSETQRNKGNFPGRFSGRQFSNSRSEMNVSTLELGDSALYLCASTELPTGTGYNSPLHFGNGTRLTVT.

The chain is built from TRBV18 and TRBJ1-5; weak D call: TRBD1 (6 bases). The germline V and J ends were trimmed by 5 bases and 1 base, with 12 bases remaining between them. CDR3 length: 15 amino acids. Looked up from germline, CDR1 is KGHSH and CDR2 is LQKENI. CDR3 sequence reads: CASSTGGGSNQPQHF. As DNA, the CDR3 is TGTGCCAGCTCAACCGGAGGGGGGAGCAATCAGCCCCAGCATTTT.

CDR3 region: CASSHGLRSTEAFF. Written as DNA, the CDR3 is TGTGCCAGCAGCCATGGTCTGAGGTCTACTGAAGCTTTCTTT. The rearrangement uses TRBV5-8 and TRBJ1-1; D call uncertain. This CDR3 comprises 14 residues. Deletions cut 4 bases from V and 5 bases from J, with 15 bases between. The germline gives CDR1 SGHTS, CDR2 YDEGEE.

The chain uses TRBV15 and TRBJ2-1; D gene ambiguous. Trimming took 5 bases from V and 9 from J, leaving 11 bases between them. Germline CDR1 reads LNHNV; CDR2 reads YYDKDF (reference sequence). The CDR3 contains 12 residues. As DNA, the CDR3 is TGTGCCACCAGCGGACCATTCTCTGAGCAGTTCTTC. This gives the protein CATSGPFSEQFF.

The J gene is TRBJ1-2, the V gene TRBV5-8, with a tentative D call TRBD1 (5 bases). The V gene's germline CDR1 is SGHTS and CDR2 YDEGEE. V was pared by 4 bases and J by 6 bases, with 19 bases between. The length of the CDR3 is 15 residues. CDR3 nucleotide sequence: TGTGCCAGCAGCCCAAGGGGACGGCCGGCCCATGGCTACACCTTC. It translates to CASSPRGRPAHGYTF.